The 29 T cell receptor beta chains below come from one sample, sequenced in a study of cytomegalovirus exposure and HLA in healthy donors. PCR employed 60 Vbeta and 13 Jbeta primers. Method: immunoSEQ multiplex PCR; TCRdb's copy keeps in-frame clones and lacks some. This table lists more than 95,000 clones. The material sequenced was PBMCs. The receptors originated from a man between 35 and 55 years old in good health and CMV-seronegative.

The CDR3 loop is CASSRPGQGTYEQYF. DNA for the CDR3: TGTGCCAGCAGTCGGCCGGGACAGGGAACCTACGAGCAGTACTTC. The V call is TRBV6-5, the J call TRBJ2-7, with TRBD1 matching over 9 bases. V shed 5 bases and J 2 bases; nucleotides not matched to a gene: 7. The CDR3 is 15 amino acids. In germline, CDR1 is MNHEY, CDR2 SVGAGI.

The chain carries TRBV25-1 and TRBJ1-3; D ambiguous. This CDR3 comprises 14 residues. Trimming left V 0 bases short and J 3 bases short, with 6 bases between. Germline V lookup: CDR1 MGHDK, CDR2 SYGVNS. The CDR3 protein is CASSEYLDGNTIYF. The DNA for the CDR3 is TGTGCCAGCAGTGAATATCTAGATGGAAACACCATATATTTT.

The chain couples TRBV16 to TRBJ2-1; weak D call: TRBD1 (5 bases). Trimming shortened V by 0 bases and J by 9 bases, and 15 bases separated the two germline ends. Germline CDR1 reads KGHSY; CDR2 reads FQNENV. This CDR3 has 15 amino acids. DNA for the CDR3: TGTGCCAGCAGCCAATCGGGGCAGCTCCTTGCTGAGCAGTTCTTC. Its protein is CASSQSGQLLAEQFF.

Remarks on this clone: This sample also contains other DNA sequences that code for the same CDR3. The CDR3: CASSSRASGRKRETQYF. The DNA of the CDR3 is TGTGCCAGCAGTTCAAGGGCTAGCGGGAGAAAGCGGGAAACCCAGTACTTC. This sequence joins TRBV27 and TRBJ2-5; TRBD2 aligns across 10 bases. The CDR3 runs 17 residues. The ends lost 4 bases at V and 8 bases at J; junction bases unmatched: 16. CDR1 and CDR2 (germline): MNHEY, SMNVEV (reference sequence).

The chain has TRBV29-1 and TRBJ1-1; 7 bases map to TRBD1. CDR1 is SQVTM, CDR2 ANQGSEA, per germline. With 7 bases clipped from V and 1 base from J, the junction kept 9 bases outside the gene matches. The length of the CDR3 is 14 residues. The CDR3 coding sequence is TGCAGCGCAATGAGGACAGGCTGGAACACTGAAGCTTTCTTT. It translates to CSAMRTGWNTEAFF.

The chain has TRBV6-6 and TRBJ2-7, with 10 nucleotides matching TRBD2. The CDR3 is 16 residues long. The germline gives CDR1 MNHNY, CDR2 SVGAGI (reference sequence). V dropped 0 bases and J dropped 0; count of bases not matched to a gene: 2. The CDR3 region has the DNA TGTGCCAGCAGTTACTCGACTAGCGGGCTCTCCTACGAGCAGTACTTC. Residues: CASSYSTSGLSYEQYF.

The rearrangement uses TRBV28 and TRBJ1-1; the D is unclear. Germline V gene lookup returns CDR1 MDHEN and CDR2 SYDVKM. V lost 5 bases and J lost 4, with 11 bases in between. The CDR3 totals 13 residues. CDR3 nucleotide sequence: TGTGCCAGCAGTCCCTTACCAGGCACTGAAGCTTTCTTT. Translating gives CASSPLPGTEAFF.

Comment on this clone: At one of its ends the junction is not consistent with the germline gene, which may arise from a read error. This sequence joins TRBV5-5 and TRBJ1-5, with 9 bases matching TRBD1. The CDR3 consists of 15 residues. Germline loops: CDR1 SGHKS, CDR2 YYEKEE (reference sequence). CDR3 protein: CASTRTGASNQPQHF. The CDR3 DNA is TGTGCCAGCACCCGGACAGGGGCCAGCAACCAGCCCCAGCATTTT.

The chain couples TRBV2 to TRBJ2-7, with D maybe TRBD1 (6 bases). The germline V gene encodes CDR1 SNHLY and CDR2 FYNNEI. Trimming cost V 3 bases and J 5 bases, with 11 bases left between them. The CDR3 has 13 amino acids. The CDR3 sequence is CASSDGQGHEQYF. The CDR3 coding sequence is TGTGCCAGCAGTGATGGGCAGGGGCACGAGCAGTACTTC.

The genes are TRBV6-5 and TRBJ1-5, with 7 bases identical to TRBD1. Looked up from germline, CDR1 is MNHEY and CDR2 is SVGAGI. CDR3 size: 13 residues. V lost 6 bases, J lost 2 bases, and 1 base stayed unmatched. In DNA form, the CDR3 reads TGTGCCAGCAGACAGGGGCGCAATCAGCCCCAGCATTTT. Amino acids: CASRQGRNQPQHF.

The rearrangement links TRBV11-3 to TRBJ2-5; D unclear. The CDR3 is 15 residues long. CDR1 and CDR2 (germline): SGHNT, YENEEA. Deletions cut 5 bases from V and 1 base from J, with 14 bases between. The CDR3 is CASSRHNIGQETQYF. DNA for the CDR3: TGTGCCAGCAGCAGACATAACATCGGCCAAGAGACCCAGTACTTC.

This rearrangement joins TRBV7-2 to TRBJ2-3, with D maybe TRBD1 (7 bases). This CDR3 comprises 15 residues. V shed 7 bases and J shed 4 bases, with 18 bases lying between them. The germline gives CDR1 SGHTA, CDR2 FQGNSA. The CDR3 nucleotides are TGTGCCAGCACAAAAAGACAGGGCGGGGCAGATACGCAGTATTTT. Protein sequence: CASTKRQGGADTQYF.

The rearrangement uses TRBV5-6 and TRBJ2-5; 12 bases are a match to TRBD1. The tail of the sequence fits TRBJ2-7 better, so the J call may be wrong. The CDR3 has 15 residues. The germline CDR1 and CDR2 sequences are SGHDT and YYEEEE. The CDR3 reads CASSAGTGGIYEQYF. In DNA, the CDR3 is TGTGCCAGCAGCGCTGGGACAGGGGGCATCTACGAGCAGTACTTC.

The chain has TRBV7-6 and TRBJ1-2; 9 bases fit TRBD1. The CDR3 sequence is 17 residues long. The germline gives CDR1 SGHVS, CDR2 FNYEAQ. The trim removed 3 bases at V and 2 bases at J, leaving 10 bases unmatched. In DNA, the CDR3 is TGTGCCAGCAGCTTTAGTCCGCCGGGACAGGGAAACTATGGCTACACCTTC. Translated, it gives CASSFSPPGQGNYGYTF.

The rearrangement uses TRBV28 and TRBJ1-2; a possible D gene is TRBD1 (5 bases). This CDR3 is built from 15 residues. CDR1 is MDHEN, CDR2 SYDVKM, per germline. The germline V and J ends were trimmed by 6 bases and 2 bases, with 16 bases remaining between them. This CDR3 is CASRINPAGNYGYTF. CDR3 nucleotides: TGTGCCAGCAGAATCAACCCGGCAGGGAACTATGGCTACACCTTC.

The CDR3 coding sequence is TGTGCCAGCAGCGTGCCAGGATACGAGCAGTACTTC. This gives the protein CASSVPGYEQYF. The rearrangement uses TRBV11-2 and TRBJ2-7; no firm D call. Trimming removed 5 bases from V and 4 bases from J, with 9 bases in between. Germline CDR1 is SGHAT and CDR2 is FQNNGV. This CDR3 has 12 residues.

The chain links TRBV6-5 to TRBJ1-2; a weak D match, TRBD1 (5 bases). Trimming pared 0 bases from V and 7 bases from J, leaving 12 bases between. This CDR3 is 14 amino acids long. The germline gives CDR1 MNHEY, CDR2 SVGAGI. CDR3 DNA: TGTGCCAGCAGTTACTCTCCAGGGATTGGTGGCTACACCTTC. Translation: CASSYSPGIGGYTF.

The CDR3 loop is CASSLAHSATNEKLFF. CDR3 bases: TGTGCCAGCAGTTTAGCGCACAGTGCAACTAATGAAAAACTGTTTTTT. This rearrangement joins TRBV28 to TRBJ1-4, with no clear D. The CDR3 is made up of 16 amino acids. Looked up from germline, CDR1 is MDHEN and CDR2 is SYDVKM. V was trimmed by 2 bases and J by 0 bases, leaving 10 bases between them.

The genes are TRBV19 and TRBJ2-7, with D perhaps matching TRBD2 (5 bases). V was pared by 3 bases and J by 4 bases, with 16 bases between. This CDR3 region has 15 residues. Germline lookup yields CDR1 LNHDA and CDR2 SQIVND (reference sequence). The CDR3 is CASSMSSGGLYEQYF. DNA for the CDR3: TGTGCCAGTAGTATGAGCTCAGGAGGCCTTTACGAGCAGTACTTC. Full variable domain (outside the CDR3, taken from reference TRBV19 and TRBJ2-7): DGGITQSPKYLFRKEGQNVTLSCEQNLNHDAMYWYRQDPGQGLRLIYYSQIVNDFQKGDIAEGYSVSREKKESFPLTVTSAQKNPTAFYLCASSMSSGGLYEQYFGPGTRLTVT.

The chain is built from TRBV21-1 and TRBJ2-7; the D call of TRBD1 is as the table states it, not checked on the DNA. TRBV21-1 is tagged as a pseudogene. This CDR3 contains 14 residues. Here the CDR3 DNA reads TGTGCCAGCAGCAGATTCAGGGGGACCTACGAGCAGTACTTC. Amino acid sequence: CASSRFRGTYEQYF.

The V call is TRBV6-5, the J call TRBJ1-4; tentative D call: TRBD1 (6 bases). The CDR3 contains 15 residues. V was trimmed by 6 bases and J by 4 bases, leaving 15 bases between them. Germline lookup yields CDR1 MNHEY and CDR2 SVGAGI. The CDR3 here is CASREWGLGNEKLFF. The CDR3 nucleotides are TGTGCCAGCAGAGAGTGGGGGCTCGGTAATGAAAAACTGTTTTTT.

The CDR3 region is CASSFPGTAYGYTF. The DNA of the CDR3 is TGTGCCAGCAGCTTCCCAGGGACAGCTTATGGCTACACCTTC. V usage is TRBV7-2 and J usage is TRBJ1-2; 7 bases fit TRBD1. V trimming: 3 bases; J trimming: 5 bases; junction bases outside the gene matches: 6. Germline CDR1 reads SGHTA; CDR2 reads FQGNSA. The CDR3 runs to 14 residues.

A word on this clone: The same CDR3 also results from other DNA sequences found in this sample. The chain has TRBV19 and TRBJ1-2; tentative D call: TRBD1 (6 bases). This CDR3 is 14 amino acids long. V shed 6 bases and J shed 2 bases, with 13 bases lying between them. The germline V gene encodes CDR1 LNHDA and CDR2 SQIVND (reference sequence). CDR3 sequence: CASRPSGGNYGYTF. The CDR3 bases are TGTGCCAGTAGACCGTCGGGGGGCAACTATGGCTACACCTTC.

CDR3: CASSPDFTEAFF. The CDR3 coding sequence is TGTGCCAGCAGCCCCGACTTCACTGAAGCTTTCTTT. V usage is TRBV11-3 and J usage is TRBJ1-1; no reliable D call. Per germline, CDR1 SGHNT and CDR2 YENEEA. The V and J ends lost 5 bases and 4 bases respectively, with 8 bases between them. The CDR3 consists of 12 residues.

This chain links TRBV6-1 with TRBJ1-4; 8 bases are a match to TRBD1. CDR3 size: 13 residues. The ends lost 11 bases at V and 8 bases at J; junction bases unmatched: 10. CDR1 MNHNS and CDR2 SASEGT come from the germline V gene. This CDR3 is CAGRTGWGEKLFF. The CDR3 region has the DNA TGTGCCGGTAGGACAGGGTGGGGCGAAAAACTGTTTTTT.

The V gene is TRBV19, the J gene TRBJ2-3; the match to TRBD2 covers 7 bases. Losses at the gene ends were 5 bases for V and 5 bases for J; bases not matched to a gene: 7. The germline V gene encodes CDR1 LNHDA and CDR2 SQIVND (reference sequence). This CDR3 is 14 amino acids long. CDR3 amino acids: CASSAAGAVDTQYF. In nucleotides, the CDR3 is TGTGCCAGTAGTGCGGCGGGAGCGGTAGATACGCAGTATTTT. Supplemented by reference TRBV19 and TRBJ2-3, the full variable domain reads DGGITQSPKYLFRKEGQNVTLSCEQNLNHDAMYWYRQDPGQGLRLIYYSQIVNDFQKGDIAEGYSVSREKKESFPLTVTSAQKNPTAFYLCASSAAGAVDTQYFGPGTRLTVL.

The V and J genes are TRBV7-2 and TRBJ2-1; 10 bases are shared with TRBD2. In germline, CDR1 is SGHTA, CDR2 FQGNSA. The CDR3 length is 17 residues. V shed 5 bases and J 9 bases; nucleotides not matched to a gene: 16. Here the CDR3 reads CASSTEKGLAERGEQFF. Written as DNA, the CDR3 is TGTGCCAGCAGCACGGAAAAAGGACTAGCGGAGAGGGGTGAGCAGTTCTTC.

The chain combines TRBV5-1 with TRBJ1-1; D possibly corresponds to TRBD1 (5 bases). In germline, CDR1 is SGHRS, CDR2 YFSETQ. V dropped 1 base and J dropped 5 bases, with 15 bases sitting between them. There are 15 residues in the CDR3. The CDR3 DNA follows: TGCGCCAGCAGCTTGCCGGCAGGCCGGGGGACTGAAGCTTTCTTT. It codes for CASSLPAGRGTEAFF.

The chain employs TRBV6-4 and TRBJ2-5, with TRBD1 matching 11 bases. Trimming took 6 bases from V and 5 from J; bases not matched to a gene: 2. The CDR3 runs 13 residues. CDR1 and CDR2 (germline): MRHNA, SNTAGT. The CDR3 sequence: CASSRDRGETQYF. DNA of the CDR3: TGTGCCAGCAGCCGGGACAGGGGGGAGACCCAGTACTTC.